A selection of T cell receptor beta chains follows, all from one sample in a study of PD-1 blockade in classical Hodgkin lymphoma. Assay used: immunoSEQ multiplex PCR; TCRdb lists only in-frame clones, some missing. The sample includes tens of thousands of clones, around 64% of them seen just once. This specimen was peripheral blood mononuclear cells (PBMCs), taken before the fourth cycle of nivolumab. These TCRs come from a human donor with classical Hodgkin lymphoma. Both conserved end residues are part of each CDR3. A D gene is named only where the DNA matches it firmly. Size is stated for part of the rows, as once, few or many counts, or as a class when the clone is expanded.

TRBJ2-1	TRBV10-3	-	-	TGTGCCATCAGTCAAACTAGTAATGCAAACTGGGAGCAGTTCTTC	CAISQTSNANWEQFF
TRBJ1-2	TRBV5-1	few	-	TGCGCCAGCAGCTTGGCCGAAAACGGGGCTAACTATGGCTACACCTTC	CASSLAENGANYGYTF
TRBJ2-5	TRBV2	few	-	TGTGCCAGCACCCCCCTACGCCAAGAGACCCAGTACTTC	CASTPLRQETQYF
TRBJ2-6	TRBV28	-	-	TGTGCCAGCAGATCACTACCGGGCTCAGGGGCCAACGTCCTGACTTTC	CASRSLPGSGANVLTF
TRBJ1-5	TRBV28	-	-	TGTGCCAGCACCCCCCGGGGGTCCCGACGGGTTAGCAATCAGCCCCAGCATTTT	CASTPRGSRRVSNQPQHF
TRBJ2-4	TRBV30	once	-	TGTGCCTGGAAGGAGGGGGCCAAAAACATTCAGTACTTC	CAWKEGAKNIQYF
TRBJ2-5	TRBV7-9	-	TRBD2	TGTGCCAGCAGCTTAGATTCTAGCGGGAGGGCTGAGACCCAGTACTTC	CASSLDSSGRAETQYF
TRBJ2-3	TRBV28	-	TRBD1	TGTGCCAGCAGTCCTACTCTGGACAGGGGGCACACAGATACGCAGTATTTT	CASSPTLDRGHTDTQYF
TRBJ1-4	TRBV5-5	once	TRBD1	TGTGCCAGCAGCTTGGCGGCAGGGGGGGTTGAAAAACTGTTTTTT	CASSLAAGGVEKLFF
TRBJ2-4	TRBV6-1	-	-	TGTGCCAGCAGTGGCACGGTAGCCAAAAACATTCAGTACTTC	CASSGTVAKNIQYF
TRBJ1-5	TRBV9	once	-	TGTGCCAGCAGCCCGGGGCCTCGGCGGGGTGATAGCAATCAGCCCCAGCATTTT	CASSPGPRRGDSNQPQHF
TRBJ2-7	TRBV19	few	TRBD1	TGTGCCAGTAGTACCTATTGGGACAGCACCTACGAGCAGTACTTC	CASSTYWDSTYEQYF
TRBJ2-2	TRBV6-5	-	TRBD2	TGTGCCAGCAGTTACGAACCCCCGGGAGGCGGGGAGCTGTTTTTT	CASSYEPPGGGELFF
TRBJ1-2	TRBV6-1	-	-	TGTGCCAGCAGTGAAGGCCCCAACAGGGCCTATTATGGCTACACCTTC	CASSEGPNRAYYGYTF
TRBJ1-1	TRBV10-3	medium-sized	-	TGTGCCATCAGTGATGACACTGAAGCTTTCTTT	CAISDDTEAFF
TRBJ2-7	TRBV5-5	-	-	TGTGCCAGCAGCTTGACGGGAAGCAACTACGAGCAGTACTTC	CASSLTGSNYEQYF
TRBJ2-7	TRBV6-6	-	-	TGTGCCTGCAGGGGAGCAGGGGAGCAGTACTTC	CACRGAGEQYF
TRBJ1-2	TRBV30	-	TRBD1	TGTGCCTGGGATGGACAGGGCAGCGGCTACACCTTC	CAWDGQGSGYTF
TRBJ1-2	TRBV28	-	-	TGTGCCAGCAGTTTGTGGGGTAACTATGGCTACACCTTC	CASSLWGNYGYTF
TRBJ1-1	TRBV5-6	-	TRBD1	TGTGCCAGCAGCTCGTCCCGGGACAGTTCTGAAGCTTTCTTT	CASSSSRDSSEAFF
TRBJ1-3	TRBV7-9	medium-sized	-	TGTGCCAGCAGCTTTACCGACAACGGAAACACCATATATTTT	CASSFTDNGNTIYF
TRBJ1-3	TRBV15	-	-	TGTGCCACCAGCAGAGGACGGGCGAACGGTGGAAACACCATATATTTT	CATSRGRANGGNTIYF
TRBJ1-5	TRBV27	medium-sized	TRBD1	TGTGCCAGCAGTTTACAGGGGGCGAGCAATCAGCCCCAGCATTTT	CASSLQGASNQPQHF
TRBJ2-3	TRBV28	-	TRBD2	TGTGCCAGCAGCTTTAGCGGGACACCGGTCTACACAGATACGCAGTATTTT	CASSFSGTPVYTDTQYF
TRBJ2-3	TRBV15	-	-	TGTGCCACCAGCAGAGTAGCAGGGAACACAAAGTTAGATACGCAGTATTTT	CATSRVAGNTKLDTQYF
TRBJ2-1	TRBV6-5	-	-	TGTGCCAGCAGTAGGAGTGAGCAGTTCTTC	CASSRSEQFF
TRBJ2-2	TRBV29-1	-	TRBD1	TGCAGCGTTGAATCAGGGGGCAGCGGTACCGGGGAGCTGTTTTTT	CSVESGGSGTGELFF
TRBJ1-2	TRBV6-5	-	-	TGTGCCAGCAGTTACGGTCAGAACTATGGCTACACCTTC	CASSYGQNYGYTF
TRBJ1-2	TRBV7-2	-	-	TGTGCCAGCAGCTTAGAGGCAGGGTTCGGCGGCTACACCTTC	CASSLEAGFGGYTF
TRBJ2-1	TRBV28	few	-	TGTGCCAGCAGTCTAAACCCTCCGGGTCGCGAGCAGTTCTTC	CASSLNPPGREQFF
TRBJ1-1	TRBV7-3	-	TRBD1	TGTGCCAGCAGCGCCTCCGGGACAGGGAACACTGAAGCTTTCTTT	CASSASGTGNTEAFF
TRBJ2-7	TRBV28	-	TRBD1	TGTGCCACCACCTGGAAACAGGGGGCGACGATCCACGAGCAGTACTTC	CATTWKQGATIHEQYF
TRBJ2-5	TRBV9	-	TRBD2	TGTGCCAGCAGCGTAGGACGTAGCGGGGGGTTAGAGACCCAGTACTTC	CASSVGRSGGLETQYF
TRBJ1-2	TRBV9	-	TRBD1	TGTGCCAGCAGCGTGAGGGACAGGGGCAGTGGCTACACCTTC	CASSVRDRGSGYTF
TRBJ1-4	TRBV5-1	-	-	TGCGCCAGCAGCCGAGGGGCAGGAACTAATGAAAAACTGTTTTTT	CASSRGAGTNEKLFF
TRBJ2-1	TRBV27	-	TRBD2	TGTGCCAGCAGTTTAAGGCTAGCGGGAGGGCCCTACAATGAGCAGTTCTTC	CASSLRLAGGPYNEQFF
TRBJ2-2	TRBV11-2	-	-	TGTGCCAGCAGCTTAGCCGCGACCACCGGGGAGCTGTTTTTT	CASSLAATTGELFF
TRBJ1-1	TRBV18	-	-	TGTGCCAGCTCACTATACTTAACAGGACTGAACACTGAAGCTTTCTTT	CASSLYLTGLNTEAFF
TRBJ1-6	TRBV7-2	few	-	TGTGCCAGCAGCTACGTGAATTCACCCCTCCACTTT	CASSYVNSPLHF
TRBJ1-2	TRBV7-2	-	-	TGTGCCAGCAGCTTAGAGTTCGGGGGAGGCTATGGCTACACCTTC	CASSLEFGGGYGYTF
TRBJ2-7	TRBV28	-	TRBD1	TGTGCCAGCAGTTTAGCCGGGACAGGGGGCTTCCACGAGCAGTACTTC	CASSLAGTGGFHEQYF
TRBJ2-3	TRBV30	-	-	TGTGCCTGGAGCAGGACCGACGGGGATACGCAGTATTTT	CAWSRTDGDTQYF